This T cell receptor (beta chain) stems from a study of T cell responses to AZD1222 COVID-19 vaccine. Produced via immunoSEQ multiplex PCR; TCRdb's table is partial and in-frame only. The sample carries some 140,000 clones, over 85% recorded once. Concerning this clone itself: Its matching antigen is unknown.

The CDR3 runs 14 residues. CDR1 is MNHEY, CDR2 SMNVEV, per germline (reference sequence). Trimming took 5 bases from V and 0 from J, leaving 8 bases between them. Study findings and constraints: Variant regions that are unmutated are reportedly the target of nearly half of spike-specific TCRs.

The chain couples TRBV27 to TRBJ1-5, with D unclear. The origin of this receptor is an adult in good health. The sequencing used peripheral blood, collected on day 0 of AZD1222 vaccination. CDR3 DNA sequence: TGTGCCAGCAGTAACAGTTATAGCAATCAGCCCCAGCATTTT. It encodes CASSNSYSNQPQHF.